This entry lists 13 T cell receptor beta chains sequenced from one sample in a study of blood T cell repertoires in COVID-19. Profiling relied on immunoSEQ multiplex PCR, and the TCRdb table lists in-frame clones only, not all of them. The data show around 280,000 clones, with around 81% seen just once and less than 4.5% held by the top ten. Specimen: peripheral blood. The receptor source for this set is a woman aged 50 to 60 with active or convalescent COVID-19.

This clone has a handful of counts. The gene calls are TRBV4-1 and TRBJ1-2, with 7 nucleotides matching TRBD1. The germline V gene encodes CDR1 MGHRA and CDR2 YSYEKL. The CDR3 contains 15 residues. V lost 4 bases, J lost 3 bases, and 8 bases stayed unmatched. The CDR3 bases are TGCGCCAGCAGCCGCATTAACAGGGGTGACTATGGCTACACCTTC. This sequence encodes CASSRINRGDYGYTF.

V and J are TRBV5-1 and TRBJ2-7; 9 nucleotides line up with TRBD2. Germline V gene data show CDR1 as SGHRS and CDR2 as YFSETQ. This CDR3 region has 15 residues. The V gene end was trimmed by 4 bases and the J gene end by 7 bases; junction bases not matched to a gene: 12. CDR3 in amino acids: CASSVVAGDSGEQYF. The CDR3 DNA reads TGCGCCAGCAGCGTCGTAGCGGGAGACTCAGGGGAGCAGTACTTC.

The rearrangement joins TRBV9 to TRBJ2-1; a weak D match, TRBD2 (6 bases). The germline V gene has CDR1 SGDLS and CDR2 YYNGEE. Trimming took 4 bases from V and 8 from J, leaving 19 bases between them. This CDR3 comprises 15 residues. CDR3 residues: CASSPNDLASDEQFF. As DNA, the CDR3 is TGTGCCAGCAGCCCCAACGACCTAGCGAGCGATGAGCAGTTCTTC.

V and J are TRBV7-9 and TRBJ1-2; D possibly corresponds to TRBD1 (5 bases). Germline CDR1 reads SEHNR; CDR2 reads FQNEAQ (reference sequence). The CDR3 runs to 16 residues. Trimming left V 2 bases short and J 6 bases short, with 19 bases between. CDR3 in DNA: TGTGCCAGCAGCTTATATATCCAGGGCACGAAGCATGGCTACACCTTC. Protein product: CASSLYIQGTKHGYTF.

The chain employs TRBV5-1 and TRBJ1-1; a possible D gene is TRBD1 (6 bases). Germline V CDR1 and CDR2: SGHRS, YFSETQ. There are 14 residues in the CDR3. The germline V and J ends were trimmed by 0 bases and 5 bases, with 11 bases remaining between them. The CDR3 DNA reads TGCGCCAGCAGCTTGGCGGCAGGGGTTACTGAAGCTTTCTTT. This sequence encodes CASSLAAGVTEAFF.

V and J are TRBV4-2 and TRBJ2-5; 7 bases are a match to TRBD2. This CDR3 contains 15 residues. Germline V gene lookup returns CDR1 LGHNA and CDR2 YNFKEQ. With 0 bases clipped from V and 2 bases from J, the junction kept 3 bases outside the gene matches. CDR3 amino acids: CASSQELARQETQYF. Written as DNA, the CDR3 is TGTGCCAGCAGCCAAGAACTAGCGAGACAAGAGACCCAGTACTTC.

The rearrangement uses TRBV3-1 (or the pseudogene TRBV3-2) and TRBJ2-5; 7 nucleotides align to TRBD2. The J segment lost 2 bases and the V segment lost 2 bases, leaving 8 bases of the junction unmatched. The CDR3 is 16 amino acids. The germline V gene encodes CDR1 LGHDT and CDR2 YNNKEL (reference sequence). The CDR3 region has the DNA TGTGCCAGCAGCCAATGGGGCGGGAGCGGTCAAGAGACCCAGTACTTC. This sequence encodes CASSQWGGSGQETQYF.

This clone was seen only a few times. V gene TRBV30 combines with J gene TRBJ1-4, with D tentatively TRBD1 (6 bases). Per the germline V gene, CDR1 is GTSNPN and CDR2 is SVGIG (reference sequence). The CDR3 length is 17 residues. Trimming took off 2 bases at V and 2 bases at J, with 18 bases between the two ends. The CDR3 is CAWSIRGRGSTNEKLFF. CDR3 DNA sequence: TGTGCCTGGAGTATAAGGGGCAGGGGCTCTACTAATGAAAAACTGTTTTTT.

This clone has a single count. The J gene is TRBJ2-1, the V gene TRBV30; 8 nucleotides match TRBD2. V was clipped by 0 bases and J by 8 bases; unmatched bases: 6. The CDR3 covers 14 residues. Germline-derived CDR1 and CDR2 are GTSNPN and SVGIG (reference sequence). The CDR3: CAWSVPLAEDEQFF. CDR3 DNA sequence: TGTGCCTGGAGTGTACCACTAGCGGAGGATGAGCAGTTCTTC.

The chain uses TRBV18 and TRBJ2-1; tentatively, D is TRBD2 (6 bases). This CDR3 contains 16 residues. The V gene lost 1 base and the J gene lost 7 bases, with 17 bases spanning the gap. Germline assignment: CDR1 KGHSH and CDR2 LQKENI. The CDR3 nucleotides read TGTGCCAGCTCACCACGGGGGGTCGGAACTGGGAATGAGCAGTTCTTC. It translates to CASSPRGVGTGNEQFF.

The chain carries TRBV5-4 and TRBJ1-1; 7 positions agree with TRBD1. CDR1 and CDR2 (germline): SGHNT, YYREEE (reference sequence). With V trimmed by 0 bases and J by 6 bases, 11 bases remained unmatched. This CDR3 has 16 residues. The CDR3 DNA is TGTGCCAGCAGCTTGGGGACAGGCCACGGCGCAGCTGAAGCTTTCTTT. Its protein product is CASSLGTGHGAAEAFF. The full variable domain, rest sourced from reference TRBV5-4 and TRBJ1-1, is ETGVTQSPTHLIKTRGQQVTLRCSSQSGHNTVSWYQQALGQGPQFIFQYYREEENGRGNFPPRFSGLQFPNYSSELNVNALELDDSALYLCASSLGTGHGAAEAFFGQGTRLTVV.

In nucleotides, the CDR3 is TGTGCCAGCAGCGGGACTAGCGGCTTCTACAATGAGCAGTTCTTC. Translated, it gives CASSGTSGFYNEQFF. V and J are TRBV7-2 and TRBJ2-1; 11 positions match TRBD2. V dropped 5 bases and J dropped 3; count of bases not matched to a gene: 3. Germline lookup yields CDR1 SGHTA and CDR2 FQGNSA. This CDR3 has 15 amino acids.

In DNA, the CDR3 is TGTGCCAGCAGTCCCTCAGGGGTGGGCACTGAAGCTTTCTTT. This sequence encodes CASSPSGVGTEAFF. The chain uses TRBV6-2 or TRBV6-3 and TRBJ1-1, with D possibly matching TRBD1 (6 bases). The germline CDR1 and CDR2 sequences are MNHEY and SVGEGT. The germline V and J ends were trimmed by 5 bases and 4 bases, with 14 bases remaining between them. The CDR3 extends over 14 amino acids.